This T cell receptor beta chain emerged from a study of blood T cell repertoires in COVID-19. Study details: COVID-19 samples, acute and convalescent, were from the United States, Italy and Spain.

Study processing details: The assay estimated nucleated cells by amplifying reference gene primers. Using immunoSEQ multiplex PCR, the repertoire was profiled, and TCRdb retains in-frame clones only, with some absent. V, J and clone size derive from that table, while D and trimming were established from the DNA sequence. The sample contains some 77,000 clones, 90% of which appear only once. This CDR3 has 16 amino acids. Germline loops: CDR1 LNHDA, CDR2 SQIVND (reference sequence). The ends lost 3 bases at V and 6 bases at J; junction bases unmatched: 8. The TCR sequence derives from a woman older than 75 with active or convalescent COVID-19. The chain carries TRBV19 and TRBJ2-1; 10 bases match TRBD2. The sequenced sample was peripheral blood. For the CDR3, the DNA is TGTGCCAGTAGTATTTCAGCTAGCGGGAGCCTCAATGAGCAGTTCTTC. Its translation: CASSISASGSLNEQFF.